This entry lists 15 T cell receptor beta chains sequenced from one sample in a study of blood T cell repertoires in COVID-19. Libraries were prepared by immunoSEQ multiplex PCR; TCRdb keeps only in-frame clonotypes and omits some of them. The sample holds over 70,000 clones, around 76% seen once. Sequencing was carried out using peripheral blood. The receptors derive from a woman older than 75 with active or convalescent COVID-19.

V usage is TRBV19 and J usage is TRBJ1-5, with 8 nucleotides matching TRBD1. The junction had 20 bases not matched to a gene; V was cut back by 0 bases and J by 7 bases. The V gene's germline CDR1 is LNHDA and CDR2 SQIVND (reference sequence). The CDR3 is 20 residues long. The CDR3 reads CASSIDLSGQEGPYHQPQHF. Written as DNA, the CDR3 is TGTGCCAGTAGTATAGATCTATCGGGACAGGAGGGGCCATACCACCAGCCCCAGCATTTT.

In its sample, this clone was seen a few times. V gene TRBV4-3 combines with J gene TRBJ2-7; the D gene is possibly TRBD2 (5 bases). Trimming pared 0 bases from V and 3 bases from J, leaving 12 bases between. Germline CDR1 reads LGHNA; CDR2 reads YSLEER. This CDR3 spans 15 amino acids. The CDR3 DNA sequence: TGCGCCAGCAGCCAAGATCGGGGAGTCTACTACGAGCAGTACTTC. Encoded protein: CASSQDRGVYYEQYF.

This clone appeared once. V is TRBV6-4 and J is TRBJ1-6, with D unclear. V gave up 2 bases and J gave up 14 bases, with 13 bases separating them. The germline V gene encodes CDR1 MRHNA and CDR2 SNTAGT. CDR3 length equals 13 residues. As DNA, the CDR3 is TGTGCCAGCAGTGACCCCCTGAGAATCACCCTCCACTTT. Translating it yields CASSDPLRITLHF.

The rearrangement links TRBV5-6 to TRBJ1-4, with D perhaps TRBD1 (5 bases). Trimming took off 2 bases at V and 3 bases at J, with 8 bases between the two ends. This CDR3 has 14 residues. Germline lookup yields CDR1 SGHDT and CDR2 YYEEEE. In DNA form, the CDR3 reads TGTGCCAGCAGCTTCGACAGCCCTAATGAAAAACTGTTTTTT. Translating gives CASSFDSPNEKLFF.

CDR3 nucleotides: TGTGCCAGCAGTTTACGTTTTGAAGCTTTCTTT. Translating it yields CASSLRFEAFF. V usage is TRBV12-3 or TRBV12-4 and J usage is TRBJ1-1; D gene unclear. V was clipped by 2 bases and J by 7 bases, with 5 bases between them. The CDR3 contains 11 residues.

The V gene is TRBV19, the J gene TRBJ1-4; D unclear. This CDR3 has 15 amino acids. Germline loops: CDR1 LNHDA, CDR2 SQIVND (reference sequence). The ends were cut back, 5 bases at V and 6 bases at J, with 16 bases in the middle. CDR3 sequence (DNA): TGTGCCAGTAGTCCCCTGGCGGCAGTCGATGAAAAACTGTTTTTT. As protein: CASSPLAAVDEKLFF.

The chain is built from TRBV18 and TRBJ1-4; weak D call: TRBD1 (6 bases). Germline loops: CDR1 KGHSH, CDR2 LQKENI. CDR3 size: 18 residues. V was cut by 6 bases and J by 4 bases, with 24 bases left in between. The CDR3 protein is CASSRTATGPRINEKLFF. The CDR3 nucleotides are TGTGCCAGCTCTCGGACGGCGACAGGACCAAGAATTAATGAAAAACTGTTTTTT.

This clone was recorded a few times. The chain uses TRBV16 and TRBJ1-5, with D possibly TRBD1 on 6 matching bases. Germline values: CDR1 KGHSY, CDR2 FQNENV. Trimming pared 6 bases from V and 0 bases from J, leaving 9 bases between. There are 14 residues in the CDR3. CDR3 residues: CASRLRGSNQPQHF. The CDR3 DNA reads TGTGCCAGCAGGCTCAGGGGTAGCAATCAGCCCCAGCATTTT.

This chain uses TRBV19 with TRBJ2-1; TRBD1 might be the D (6 bases). V lost 3 bases, J lost 3 bases, and 12 bases lay in between. Germline assignment: CDR1 LNHDA and CDR2 SQIVND (reference sequence). The CDR3 totals 15 residues. CDR3 nucleotides: TGTGCCAGTAGTATTTCAGGGGTACTCTACAATGAGCAGTTCTTC. Translating it yields CASSISGVLYNEQFF.

V gene TRBV5-6 combines with J gene TRBJ1-4; D remains unclear. Trimming took off 2 bases at V and 8 bases at J, with 19 bases between the two ends. The length of the CDR3 is 16 residues. Germline V lookup: CDR1 SGHDT, CDR2 YYEEEE. The CDR3 region is CASSFLGNLRGEKLFF. CDR3 nucleotides: TGTGCCAGCAGCTTCCTCGGAAATTTACGAGGGGAAAAACTGTTTTTT. The variable domain in full, completed from reference TRBV5-6 and TRBJ1-4, reads DAGVTQSPTHLIKTRGQQVTLRCSPKSGHDTVSWYQQALGQGPQFIFQYYEEEERQRGNFPDRFSGHQFPNYSSELNVNALLLGDSALYLCASSFLGNLRGEKLFFGSGTQLSVL.

This rearrangement joins TRBV7-2 to TRBJ2-7; weak D call: TRBD1 (6 bases). Per the germline V gene, CDR1 is SGHTA and CDR2 is FQGNSA. V dropped 5 bases and J dropped 5 bases, with 19 bases sitting between them. The CDR3 runs to 15 residues. CDR3 nucleotides: TGTGCCAGCAGCCCAAGCCCAGGGGTCGGGAACGAGCAGTACTTC. This sequence encodes CASSPSPGVGNEQYF.

The rearrangement joins TRBV4-3 to TRBJ1-5; 9 positions agree with TRBD1. J gave up 6 bases and V 3 bases, and 6 bases lay outside the gene matches. The CDR3 has 15 amino acids. CDR1 is LGHNA and CDR2 is YSLEER in the germline V gene. CDR3 protein: CASSHTGGAGQPQHF. The CDR3 coding sequence is TGCGCCAGCAGCCACACAGGGGGCGCAGGTCAGCCCCAGCATTTT.

This clone was detected a few times. CDR3 in DNA: TGTGCCAGCAGCTTAGACAGGGCTCCTTTCCAAGAGACCCAGTACTTC. Residues: CASSLDRAPFQETQYF. The chain links TRBV7-6 to TRBJ2-5, with a tentative D call TRBD1 (6 bases). CDR1 is SGHVS and CDR2 is FNYEAQ in the germline V gene. The CDR3 runs 16 residues. V gave up 1 base and J gave up 1 base, with 13 bases separating them.

V and J are TRBV3-1 (or the pseudogene TRBV3-2) and TRBJ2-7; 11 bases agree with TRBD1. Germline V gene sequence: CDR1 LGHDT, CDR2 YNNKEL (reference sequence). This CDR3 has 18 residues. V lost 0 bases and J lost 6; bases outside the gene matches: 13. The CDR3, as DNA: TGTGCCAGCAGCCAAGATATTTGGGACAGGGGGGCATCGGCCGAGCAGTACTTC. This codes for CASSQDIWDRGASAEQYF.

The gene calls are TRBV7-2 and TRBJ1-2; D may be TRBD1 (5 bases). Per germline, CDR1 SGHTA and CDR2 FQGNSA. The germline V and J ends were trimmed by 3 bases and 8 bases, with 16 bases remaining between them. CDR3 size: 14 residues. The CDR3 is CASSFQQARRGYTF. The CDR3 DNA follows: TGTGCCAGCAGCTTTCAACAGGCCCGCAGGGGCTACACCTTC.